Below, 25 T cell receptor beta chains from the same sample are listed, as sequenced in a study of blood T cell repertoires in COVID-19. Data came from immunoSEQ multiplex PCR; TCRdb stores just in-frame clones and leaves some out. Altogether some 170,000 clones are present, roughly 86% being singletons, with the ten largest covering about 1.6%. Source material: peripheral blood. All receptors derive from a woman aged 50 to 60 with acute or convalescent COVID-19.

The rearrangement uses TRBV7-9 and TRBJ1-2; 7 nucleotides match TRBD1. Germline V gives CDR1 SEHNR, CDR2 FQNEAQ (reference sequence). V lost 1 base, J lost 2 bases, and 4 bases stayed unmatched. This CDR3 spans 15 amino acids. The CDR3 reads CASSLGEGANYGYTF. CDR3 DNA sequence: TGTGCCAGCAGCTTAGGTGAGGGGGCGAACTATGGCTACACCTTC.

This CDR3 reads CASSEARQSNSPLHF. Here the CDR3 DNA reads TGTGCCAGCAGTGAAGCACGACAGTCTAATTCACCCCTCCACTTT. The chain is built from TRBV2 and TRBJ1-6, with a weak D call TRBD1 (5 bases). This CDR3 spans 15 amino acids. Trimming shortened V by 0 bases and J by 6 bases, and 9 bases separated the two germline ends. Germline values: CDR1 SNHLY, CDR2 FYNNEI. Full variable domain (missing parts from reference TRBV2 and TRBJ1-6): EPEVTQTPSHQVTQMGQEVILRCVPISNHLYFYWYRQILGQKVEFLVSFYNNEISEKSEIFDDQFSVERPDGSNFTLKIRSTKLEDSAMYFCASSEARQSNSPLHFGNGTRLTVT.

The chain employs TRBV7-3 and TRBJ1-5; D is unclear. CDR1 is SGHTA, CDR2 FQGTGA, per germline. V was shortened by 6 bases and J by 0 bases, with 6 bases between the two germline ends. The length of the CDR3 is 13 residues. The CDR3 is CASSSDSNQPQHF. The DNA for the CDR3 is TGTGCCAGCAGTTCAGATAGCAATCAGCCCCAGCATTTT.

The genes are TRBV11-2 and TRBJ1-2; D might be TRBD1 (6 bases). Germline CDR1 and CDR2: SGHAT and FQNNGV. The CDR3 runs to 13 residues. Trimming shortened V by 1 base and J by 8 bases, and 11 bases separated the two germline ends. CDR3 in DNA: TGTGCCAGCAGCTTAGCCCCAGGGGCGGGCTACACCTTC. Translation gives CASSLAPGAGYTF.

The rearrangement links TRBV11-2 to TRBJ2-3; no firm D call. CDR3 length equals 12 residues. In germline, CDR1 is SGHAT, CDR2 FQNNGV. Trimming pared 1 base from V and 6 bases from J, leaving 5 bases between. The chain's CDR3 is CASSLVADTQYF. The CDR3 region has the DNA TGTGCCAGCAGCTTAGTCGCGGATACGCAGTATTTT.

The chain joins TRBV5-1 to TRBJ1-5; TRBD1 might be the D (5 bases). The germline V gene encodes CDR1 SGHRS and CDR2 YFSETQ. The CDR3 totals 15 residues. With 0 bases removed from V and 0 bases from J, the gap between germline ends came to 7 bases. In nucleotides, the CDR3 is TGCGCCAGCAGCTTGGCAGGGAATAGCAATCAGCCCCAGCATTTT. Translation gives CASSLAGNSNQPQHF.

This clone has a single count. The chain is built from TRBV5-6 and TRBJ2-3; 7 bases fit TRBD2. The V gene end was trimmed by 3 bases and the J gene end by 1 base; junction bases not matched to a gene: 8. The germline CDR1 and CDR2 sequences are SGHDT and YYEEEE. The CDR3 consists of 16 residues. DNA for the CDR3: TGTGCCAGCAGCTCCCCCGGGGGGAGCCGCACAGATACGCAGTATTTT. Translating gives CASSSPGGSRTDTQYF.

The chain carries TRBV24-1 and TRBJ2-3; D uncertain. Germline assignment: CDR1 KGHDR and CDR2 SFDVKD. Trimming pared 7 bases from V and 6 bases from J, leaving 7 bases between. CDR3 length: 11 amino acids. The CDR3 here is CATSSGDTQYF. CDR3 in DNA: TGTGCCACCAGCTCCGGGGATACGCAGTATTTT.

The rearrangement links TRBV9 to TRBJ1-2; D is uncertain. V was shortened by 0 bases and J by 3 bases, with 6 bases between the two germline ends. The CDR3 runs to 13 residues. Germline loops: CDR1 SGDLS, CDR2 YYNGEE. CDR3 protein: CASSVGEDYGYTF. The CDR3 DNA follows: TGTGCCAGCAGCGTAGGGGAGGACTATGGCTACACCTTC.

This CDR3 reads CASSQELAGHYEQYF. CDR3 nucleotides: TGTGCCAGCAGCCAAGAACTAGCGGGCCACTACGAGCAGTACTTC. This chain connects TRBV3-1 (or the pseudogene TRBV3-2) to TRBJ2-7; 9 positions match TRBD2. CDR1 and CDR2 (germline): LGHDT, YNNKEL (reference sequence). Unmatched junction bases numbered 3, after V lost 0 bases and J lost 3 bases. The CDR3 totals 15 residues.

V is TRBV9 and J is TRBJ1-2; the D is unclear. This CDR3 comprises 12 residues. Germline V gives CDR1 SGDLS, CDR2 YYNGEE. V lost 6 bases and J 4 bases, leaving 10 bases between the germline ends. CDR3 protein: CASTDTVYGYTF. The CDR3 coding sequence is TGTGCCAGCACGGATACAGTCTATGGCTACACCTTC.

The chain uses TRBV2 and TRBJ2-7; tentative D call: TRBD1 (6 bases). Germline CDR1 reads SNHLY; CDR2 reads FYNNEI. The CDR3 is 13 amino acids. Trimming left V 6 bases short and J 3 bases short, with 12 bases between. The CDR3, as DNA: TGTGCCAGCAGAGTGGACAGTTTCTACGAGCAGTACTTC. This translates into CASRVDSFYEQYF. The whole variable domain, remainder taken from reference TRBV2 and TRBJ2-7, is EPEVTQTPSHQVTQMGQEVILRCVPISNHLYFYWYRQILGQKVEFLVSFYNNEISEKSEIFDDQFSVERPDGSNFTLKIRSTKLEDSAMYFCASRVDSFYEQYFGPGTRLTVT.

The chain recombines TRBV20-1 with TRBJ2-7; 9 bases are shared with TRBD1. The CDR3 extends over 11 amino acids. Germline loops: CDR1 DFQATT, CDR2 SNEGSKA (reference sequence). The trim removed 6 bases at V and 4 bases at J, leaving 1 base unmatched. CDR3: CSAGQGYEQYF. In DNA form, the CDR3 reads TGCAGTGCCGGACAGGGGTACGAGCAGTACTTC.

V and J are TRBV19 and TRBJ2-3; 10 nucleotides line up with TRBD2. V shed 10 bases and J 1 base; nucleotides not matched to a gene: 5. This CDR3 has 14 amino acids. The germline CDR1 and CDR2 sequences are LNHDA and SQIVND (reference sequence). This CDR3 reads CATLAGGRTDTQYF. CDR3 sequence (DNA): TGTGCCACCTTAGCGGGAGGACGCACAGATACGCAGTATTTT.

The J gene is TRBJ1-6, the V gene TRBV9; D call uncertain. There are 15 residues in the CDR3. V was cut by 0 bases and J by 0 bases, with 4 bases left in between. Looked up from germline, CDR1 is SGDLS and CDR2 is YYNGEE. CDR3 nucleotides: TGTGCCAGCAGCGTAGACAGCTCCTATAATTCACCCCTCCACTTT. This sequence encodes CASSVDSSYNSPLHF.

This clone was found a few times. The rearrangement uses TRBV12-5 and TRBJ1-2, with 7 positions matching TRBD1. In germline, CDR1 is LGHNT, CDR2 FRNRAP. The CDR3 extends over 14 amino acids. With V trimmed by 4 bases and J by 7 bases, 9 bases remained unmatched. CDR3 DNA: TGTGCTAGTGGTTCTCACAGGGGAGGAGGTGGCTACACCTTC. Amino acid sequence: CASGSHRGGGGYTF. The entire variable domain, with the rest obtained from reference TRBV12-5 and TRBJ1-2, is as follows: DARVTQTPRHKVTEMGQEVTMRCQPILGHNTVFWYRQTMMQGLELLAYFRNRAPLDDSGMPKDRFSAEMPDATLATLKIQPSEPRDSAVYFCASGSHRGGGGYTFGSGTRLTVV.

This clone was observed a few times. The chain joins TRBV2 to TRBJ1-5, with 10 bases lining up with TRBD1. Germline V lookup: CDR1 SNHLY, CDR2 FYNNEI. CDR3 length: 19 amino acids. The V gene end was trimmed by 6 bases and the J gene end by 4 bases; junction bases not matched to a gene: 18. The CDR3 protein is CASSATGTGAGTINQPQHF. DNA of the CDR3: TGTGCCAGCAGCGCCACCGGGACAGGGGCAGGCACCATTAATCAGCCCCAGCATTTT.

The chain carries TRBV5-4 and TRBJ1-2, with 10 bases aligning to TRBD1. CDR3 length equals 15 residues. Germline V gene data show CDR1 as SGHNT and CDR2 as YYREEE (reference sequence). V shed 3 bases and J 4 bases; nucleotides not matched to a gene: 6. CDR3 in amino acids: CASSSKTGGFYGYTF. The DNA for the CDR3 is TGTGCCAGCAGCTCTAAGACAGGGGGCTTCTATGGCTACACCTTC.

The chain combines TRBV29-1 with TRBJ1-2; D gene unclear. Trimming stripped 2 bases from V and 2 bases from J, with 6 bases between. Looked up from germline, CDR1 is SQVTM and CDR2 is ANQGSEA. There are 12 residues in the CDR3. CDR3 nucleotide sequence: TGCAGCGTTGAACAGAACAACTATGGCTACACCTTC. Protein: CSVEQNNYGYTF.

The chain couples TRBV5-1 to TRBJ1-4; 7 nucleotides match TRBD1. The V gene end was trimmed by 0 bases and the J gene end by 5 bases; junction bases not matched to a gene: 10. Germline CDR1 SGHRS, CDR2 YFSETQ. The length of the CDR3 is 17 residues. The CDR3 protein is CASSLGATGTVNEKLFF. The DNA for the CDR3 is TGCGCCAGCAGCTTGGGAGCCACCGGGACAGTGAATGAAAAACTGTTTTTT.

The chain combines TRBV4-3 with TRBJ2-2; 9 bases agree with TRBD1. The V gene end was trimmed by 5 bases and the J gene end by 4 bases; junction bases not matched to a gene: 5. Looked up from germline, CDR1 is LGHNA and CDR2 is YSLEER. CDR3 size: 15 residues. The CDR3 sequence: CASSGDRVSTGELFF. CDR3 nucleotide sequence: TGCGCCAGCAGCGGGGACAGGGTGAGCACCGGGGAGCTGTTTTTT.

V is TRBV6-5 and J is TRBJ1-2; D not resolved. V lost 0 bases to trimming and J lost 7 bases, with 15 bases between them. Germline V CDR1 and CDR2: MNHEY, SVGAGI. This CDR3 has 15 amino acids. For the CDR3, the DNA is TGTGCCAGCAGTTACTCGAGTAACTTGGCGGCTGGCTACACCTTC. As protein: CASSYSSNLAAGYTF.

This clone was found once. The chain recombines TRBV6-6 with TRBJ1-1; D is uncertain. V shed 2 bases and J shed 1 base, with 5 bases lying between them. The CDR3 totals 13 residues. Germline V lookup: CDR1 MNHNY, CDR2 SVGAGI (reference sequence). The CDR3 sequence is CASSYAGNTEAFF. In DNA, the CDR3 is TGTGCCAGCAGTTACGCAGGGAACACTGAAGCTTTCTTT.

This clone was counted a single time. V is TRBV5-1 and J is TRBJ2-6; D ambiguous. V was clipped by 1 base and J by 0 bases, with 5 bases between them. Germline V lookup: CDR1 SGHRS, CDR2 YFSETQ. The CDR3 totals 15 residues. Written as DNA, the CDR3 is TGCGCCAGCAGCTTGTCTTCCTCTGGGGCCAACGTCCTGACTTTC. The encoded protein is CASSLSSSGANVLTF.

V gene TRBV7-9 combines with J gene TRBJ2-7, with TRBD1 matching 12 bases. The CDR3 sequence is 16 residues long. CDR1 is SEHNR and CDR2 is FQNEAQ in the germline V gene (reference sequence). V shed 5 bases and J 7 bases; nucleotides not matched to a gene: 12. CDR3 loop: CASSPRPGQGAGEQYF. CDR3 DNA: TGTGCCAGCAGCCCGCGGCCGGGACAGGGGGCGGGTGAGCAGTACTTC.